This note documents a single T cell receptor (beta chain) sequence. No antigen is known for it. The sample originates from a study of T-cell memory formation after mild COVID-19. Study-wide findings and caveats: The main location of contracting CD4+ clones was CM and EM, and that of contracting CD8+ clones was EMRA.

V dropped 6 bases and J dropped 0 bases, with 15 bases sitting between them. The CDR3 covers 16 residues. The germline CDR1 and CDR2 sequences are MNHNS and SASEGT. One entry per CDR3 protein, called by TCRdb with MiXCR from the 5' RACE reads. Seen here are more than 450,000 distinct CDR3 sequences, 15% to 20% observed once, and the top ten hold about 11%. The sequence came from an adult woman who had mild COVID-19 (a few samples of this study predate the infection). Cell type and time point are not known. The specimen was PBMCs or a T cell subset sorted from them (not recorded which). The rearrangement uses TRBV6-1 and TRBJ2-4; no clear D gene. DNA for the CDR3: TGTGCCAGCAGGGGGTCGTCAGAAGTAGCCAAAAACATTCAGTACTTC. It is translated as CASRGSSEVAKNIQYF.